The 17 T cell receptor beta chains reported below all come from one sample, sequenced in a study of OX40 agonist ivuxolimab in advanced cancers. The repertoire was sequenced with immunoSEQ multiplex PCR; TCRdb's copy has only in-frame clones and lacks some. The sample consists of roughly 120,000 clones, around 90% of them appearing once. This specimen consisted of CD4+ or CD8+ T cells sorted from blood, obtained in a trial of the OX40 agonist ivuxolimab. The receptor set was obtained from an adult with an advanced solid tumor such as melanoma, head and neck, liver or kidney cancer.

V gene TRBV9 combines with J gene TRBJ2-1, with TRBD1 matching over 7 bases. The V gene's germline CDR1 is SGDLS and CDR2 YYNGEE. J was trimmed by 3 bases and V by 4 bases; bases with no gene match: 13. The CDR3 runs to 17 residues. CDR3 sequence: CASSPGDSVYYYNEQFF. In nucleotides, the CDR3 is TGTGCCAGCAGCCCCGGGGACAGCGTATACTACTACAATGAGCAGTTCTTC.

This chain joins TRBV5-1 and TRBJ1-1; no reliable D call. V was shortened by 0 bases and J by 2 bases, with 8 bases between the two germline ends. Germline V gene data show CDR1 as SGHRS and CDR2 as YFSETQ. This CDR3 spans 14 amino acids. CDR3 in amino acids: CASSLESGNTEAFF. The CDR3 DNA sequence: TGCGCCAGCAGCTTGGAGTCAGGCAACACTGAAGCTTTCTTT.

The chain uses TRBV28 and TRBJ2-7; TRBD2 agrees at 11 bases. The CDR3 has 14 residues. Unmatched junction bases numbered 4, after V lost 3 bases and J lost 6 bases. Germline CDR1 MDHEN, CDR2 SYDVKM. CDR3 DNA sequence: TGTGCCAGCAGTTTGAGTAGCGGGAGGGCCGAGCAGTACTTC. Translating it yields CASSLSSGRAEQYF.

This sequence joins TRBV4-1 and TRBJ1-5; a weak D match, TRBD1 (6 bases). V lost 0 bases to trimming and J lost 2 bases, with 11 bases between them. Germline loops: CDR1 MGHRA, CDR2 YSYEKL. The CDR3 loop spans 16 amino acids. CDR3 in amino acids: CASSQEQGLGNQPQHF. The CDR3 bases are TGCGCCAGCAGCCAAGAACAGGGATTAGGCAATCAGCCCCAGCATTTT.

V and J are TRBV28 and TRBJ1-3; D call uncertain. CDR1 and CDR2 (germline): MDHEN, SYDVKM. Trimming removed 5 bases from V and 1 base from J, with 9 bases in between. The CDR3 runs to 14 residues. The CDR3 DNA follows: TGTGCCAGCAGTCCCGGATCTTCTGGAAACACCATATATTTT. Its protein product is CASSPGSSGNTIYF.

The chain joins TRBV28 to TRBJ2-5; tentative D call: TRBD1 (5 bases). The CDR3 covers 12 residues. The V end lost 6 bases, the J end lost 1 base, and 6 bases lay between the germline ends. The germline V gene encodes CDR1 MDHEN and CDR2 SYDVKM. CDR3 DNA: TGTGCCAGCAGACAGGTCCAAGAGACCCAGTACTTC. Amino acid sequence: CASRQVQETQYF.

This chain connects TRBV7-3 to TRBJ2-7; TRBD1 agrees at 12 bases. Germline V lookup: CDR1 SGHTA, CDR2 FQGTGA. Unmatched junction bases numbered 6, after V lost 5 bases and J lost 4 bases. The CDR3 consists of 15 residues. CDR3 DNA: TGTGCCAGCAGCGCGGGACAGGGGGCTGCGTACGAGCAGTACTTC. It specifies CASSAGQGAAYEQYF.

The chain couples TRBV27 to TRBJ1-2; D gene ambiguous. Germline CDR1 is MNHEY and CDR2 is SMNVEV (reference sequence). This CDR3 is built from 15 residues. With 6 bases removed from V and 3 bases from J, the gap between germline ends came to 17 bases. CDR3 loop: CASSSGWGMDYGYTF. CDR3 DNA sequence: TGTGCCAGCAGCTCTGGGTGGGGAATGGACTATGGCTACACCTTC.

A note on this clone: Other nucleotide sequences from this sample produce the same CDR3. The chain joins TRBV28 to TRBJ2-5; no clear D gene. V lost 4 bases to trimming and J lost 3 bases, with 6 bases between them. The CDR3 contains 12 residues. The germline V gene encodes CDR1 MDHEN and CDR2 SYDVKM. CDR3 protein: CASSSGKETQYF. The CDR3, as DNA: TGTGCCAGCAGTTCCGGTAAAGAGACCCAGTACTTC.

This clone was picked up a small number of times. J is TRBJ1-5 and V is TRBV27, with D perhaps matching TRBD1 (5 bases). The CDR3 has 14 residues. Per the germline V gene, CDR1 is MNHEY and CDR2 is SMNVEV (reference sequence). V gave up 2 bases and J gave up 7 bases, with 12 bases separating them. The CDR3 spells CASSLGGWGQPQHF. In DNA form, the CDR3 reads TGTGCCAGCAGTTTAGGGGGGTGGGGACAGCCCCAGCATTTT.

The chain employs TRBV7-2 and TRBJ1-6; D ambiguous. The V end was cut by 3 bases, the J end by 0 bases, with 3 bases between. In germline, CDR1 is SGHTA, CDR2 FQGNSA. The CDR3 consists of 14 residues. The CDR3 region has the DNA TGTGCCAGCAGCTTCAGCTCCTATAATTCACCCCTCCACTTT. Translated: CASSFSSYNSPLHF. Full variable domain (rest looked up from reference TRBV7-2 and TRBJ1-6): GAGVSQSPSNKVTEKGKDVELRCDPISGHTALYWYRQSLGQGLEFLIYFQGNSAPDKSGLPSDRFSAERTGGSVSTLTIQRTQQEDSAVYLCASSFSSYNSPLHFGNGTRLTVT.

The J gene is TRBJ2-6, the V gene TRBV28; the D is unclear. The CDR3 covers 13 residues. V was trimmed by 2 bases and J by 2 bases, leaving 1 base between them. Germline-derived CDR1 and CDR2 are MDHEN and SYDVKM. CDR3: CASSLTGANVLTF. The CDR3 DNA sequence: TGTGCCAGCAGTTTAACTGGGGCCAACGTCCTGACTTTC.

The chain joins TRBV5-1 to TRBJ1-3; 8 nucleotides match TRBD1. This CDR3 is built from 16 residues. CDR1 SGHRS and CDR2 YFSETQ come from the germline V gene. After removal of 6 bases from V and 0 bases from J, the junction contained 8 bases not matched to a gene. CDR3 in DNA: TGCGCCAGCAACAGGGGGGACGAGAGCTCTGGAAACACCATATATTTT. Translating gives CASNRGDESSGNTIYF.

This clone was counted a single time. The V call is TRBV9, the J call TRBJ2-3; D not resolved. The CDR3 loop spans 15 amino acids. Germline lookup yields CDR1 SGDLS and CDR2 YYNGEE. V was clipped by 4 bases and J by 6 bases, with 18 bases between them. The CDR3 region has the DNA TGTGCCAGCAGCCCATTCTCGGCAACGGGCGATACGCAGTATTTT. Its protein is CASSPFSATGDTQYF.

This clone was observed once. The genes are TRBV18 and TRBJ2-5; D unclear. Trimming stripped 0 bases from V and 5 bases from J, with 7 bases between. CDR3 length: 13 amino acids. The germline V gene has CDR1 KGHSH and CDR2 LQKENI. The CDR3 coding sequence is TGTGCCAGCTCACCACCAGGGCCGGAGACCCAGTACTTC. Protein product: CASSPPGPETQYF.

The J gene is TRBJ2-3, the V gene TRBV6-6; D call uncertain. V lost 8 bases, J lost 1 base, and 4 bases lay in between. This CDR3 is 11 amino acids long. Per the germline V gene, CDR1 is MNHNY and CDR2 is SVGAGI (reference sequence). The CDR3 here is CASEGTDTQYF. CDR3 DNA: TGTGCCAGCGAGGGCACAGATACGCAGTATTTT.

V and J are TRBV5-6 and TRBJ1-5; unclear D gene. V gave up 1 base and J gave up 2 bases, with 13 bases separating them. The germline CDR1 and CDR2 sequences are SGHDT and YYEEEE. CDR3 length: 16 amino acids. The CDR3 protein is CASSLRRGLGNQPQHF. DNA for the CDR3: TGTGCCAGCAGCTTGAGGCGAGGTTTAGGCAATCAGCCCCAGCATTTT.